This T cell receptor beta chain was obtained from a study of Ad26.COV2.S vaccination and SARS-CoV-2 variants. Overall study: By the intramuscular route, Ad26.COV2.S was given once, or twice 56 days apart.

This CDR3 has 15 amino acids. Germline trimming cut 5 bases from V and 2 bases from J; bases unmatched to any gene: 3. Per the germline V gene, CDR1 is SGHAT and CDR2 is FQDESV (reference sequence). Treatment given: 15 to 20 received Ad26.COV2.S at low or high dose, single or two shots; 5 received placebo; per-sample allocation not given. Day 63 after the first vaccine or placebo injection was the time point for sampling. Measured with immunoSEQ multiplex PCR; TCRdb has only the in-frame clones, and not every one. The data contain about 260,000 clones, roughly nine tenths of them singletons. This sample comprised peripheral blood, obtained in a trial of Ad26.COV2.S vaccine versus placebo. The TCR comes from a person between 18 and 59 years old who received the Ad26.COV2.S COVID-19 vaccine or a placebo. This sequence joins TRBV11-1 and TRBJ2-7; TRBD2 matches 13 bases. The DNA for the CDR3 is TGTGCCAGCAGCCTTACTAGCGGGGGGGCCTACGAGCAGTACTTC. The encoded protein is CASSLTSGGAYEQYF.